This is a list of T cell receptor beta chains from one sample in a study of T cells in localized non-small cell lung cancer. Assay used: immunoSEQ multiplex PCR; TCRdb lists only in-frame clones, some missing. The sample has some 30,000 clones, roughly nine tenths seen once. The sequenced sample was PBMCs, obtained before any cancer treatment. The receptors originated from a man between 40 and 75 years old with stage II lung adenocarcinoma. Both conserved end residues are part of each CDR3. D genes are given only for firm matches. Part of the rows lack a size; the others show once, few, many or a class for expanded clones.

d_call	v_call	clone_size	j_call	cdr3_nt	cdr3_aa
NA	TRBV9	NA	TRBJ1-2	TGTGCCAGCAGCGACGACAGAAACTATGGCTACACCTTC	CASSDDRNYGYTF
NA	TRBV7-9	NA	TRBJ2-7	TGTGCCAGCAGCCAGACGGGTAGCTCCTACGAGCAGTACTTC	CASSQTGSSYEQYF
NA	TRBV6-4	once	TRBJ2-3	TGTGCCAGCAGTGACGGCGGGACAAGCACAGATACGCAGTATTTT	CASSDGGTSTDTQYF
NA	TRBV6-6	NA	TRBJ2-1	TGTGCCAGCAGGGACAGAGGTAATGAGCAGTTCTTC	CASRDRGNEQFF
TRBD2	TRBV9	once	TRBJ2-3	TGTGCCAGCAGCGTAGGATTAGCGGGAGATCAGGATACGCAGTATTTT	CASSVGLAGDQDTQYF
NA	TRBV13	NA	TRBJ2-1	TGTGCCAGCAGGAGGTACTCTAGCGCAGACAATGAGCAGTTCTTC	CASRRYSSADNEQFF
TRBD1	TRBV27	NA	TRBJ1-5	TGTGCCAGCAGCCGAGGACAGGTCAATCAGCCCCAGCATTTT	CASSRGQVNQPQHF
NA	TRBV6-1	NA	TRBJ2-6	TGTGCCAGCAGTCTGCCAAGTCCTGGGGCCAACGTCCTGACTTTC	CASSLPSPGANVLTF
TRBD2	TRBV2	NA	TRBJ2-4	TGTGCCAGCAGTGAGGGACTAGCGGGATGGGGAGCCAAAAACATTCAGTACTTC	CASSEGLAGWGAKNIQYF
TRBD2	TRBV9	NA	TRBJ2-3	TGTGCCAGCAGCGTCTCTTCTCCCGGGACTAGCGATCGTTCTAGCACAGATACGCAGTATTTT	CASSVSSPGTSDRSSTDTQYF
NA	TRBV6-4	NA	TRBJ2-4	TGTGCCAGCCTCGTCCGCGCCAAAAACATTCAGTACTTC	CASLVRAKNIQYF
TRBD2	TRBV28	NA	TRBJ2-1	TGTGCCAGCAGACTGCAAGGGATGGATGGGGGGGGTGAGCAGTTCTTC	CASRLQGMDGGGEQFF
NA	TRBV28	NA	TRBJ2-7	TGTGCCAGCAGTTTCGGAAGCGGGCAGTCCTACGAGCAGTACTTC	CASSFGSGQSYEQYF
TRBD2	TRBV20-1	NA	TRBJ2-7	TGTGTAGCGGGCGATACCTACGAGCAGTACTTC	CVAGDTYEQYF
NA	TRBV14	once	TRBJ1-1	TGTGCCAGCAGCCAAGTAGTGGGGGCGGACACTGAAGCTTTCTTT	CASSQVVGADTEAFF
TRBD2	TRBV7-8	NA	TRBJ2-2	TGTGCCAGCAGCGCGAGACTAGCGGGAGGGACCGGGGAGCTGTTTTTT	CASSARLAGGTGELFF
NA	TRBV19	NA	TRBJ2-7	TGTGCCAGTTCAACAGGGTCCTACGAGCAGTACTTC	CASSTGSYEQYF
TRBD2	TRBV5-1	NA	TRBJ2-3	TGCGCCAGCAGCTTACGCGGGGGGGCTGATACGCAGTATTTT	CASSLRGGADTQYF
TRBD1	TRBV2	few	TRBJ1-1	TGTGCCATCCGGACAGGGCCCTACACTGAAGCTTTCTTT	CAIRTGPYTEAFF
NA	TRBV7-2	NA	TRBJ2-1	TGTGCCAGCAGCCCCCTCCCCAGATCGATCTCCAGTGAGCAGTTCTTC	CASSPLPRSISSEQFF
TRBD2	TRBV7-2	NA	TRBJ2-3	TGTGCCAGCAGCCTAAGAGCGGGAGGGGACACAGATACGCAGTATTTT	CASSLRAGGDTDTQYF
NA	TRBV18	once	TRBJ2-5	TGTGCCAGCACCCTAAGGGCCCAAGAGACCCAGTACTTC	CASTLRAQETQYF
NA	TRBV19	NA	TRBJ2-4	TGTGCCAGTAGTATTTCGGGCGGGCGGGAAAACATTCAGTACTTC	CASSISGGRENIQYF
NA	TRBV28	NA	TRBJ1-5	TGTGCCAGCACGAAACCAGTGACGGAGGTGCCCCAGCATTTT	CASTKPVTEVPQHF
NA	TRBV27	NA	TRBJ1-2	TGTGCCAGCAGTTTATCGGCAGTCTATGGCTACACCTTC	CASSLSAVYGYTF
NA	TRBV7-9	few	TRBJ1-5	TGTGCCAGCAGCGCCGGGACCTCGAATCAGCCCCAGCATTTT	CASSAGTSNQPQHF
NA	TRBV28	NA	TRBJ1-2	TGTGCCAGCAGTTTTCGGGGGGCGCGTGGCTACACCTTC	CASSFRGARGYTF
TRBD1	TRBV28	NA	TRBJ1-3	TGTGCCAGCAGGATCAGGGGGCACTCTGGAAACACCATATATTTT	CASRIRGHSGNTIYF
NA	TRBV5-1	NA	TRBJ2-7	TGCGCCAGCAGCTTGGACGGGAAGGCCTACGAGCAGTACTTC	CASSLDGKAYEQYF
NA	TRBV7-2	NA	TRBJ1-2	TGTGCCAGCAGCTATGTTGGCAAGTACTATGGCTACACCTTC	CASSYVGKYYGYTF
NA	TRBV5-1	NA	TRBJ2-3	TGCGCCAGCAGCTGGGGAGCCCTTGGCACAGATACGCAGTATTTT	CASSWGALGTDTQYF
TRBD1	TRBV6-5	NA	TRBJ1-2	TGTGCCAGCAGTTACTCCGAGGGCCAGGGGGGCGGCTACACCTTC	CASSYSEGQGGGYTF
NA	TRBV14	NA	TRBJ1-4	TGTGCCAGCAGCCAAGATCGTGGGGTGATCAATGAAAAACTGTTTTTT	CASSQDRGVINEKLFF
TRBD2	TRBV9	NA	TRBJ2-2	TGTGCCAGCAGCGGGGAGGGAGGGCCGGACACCGGGGAGCTGTTTTTT	CASSGEGGPDTGELFF
NA	TRBV27	NA	TRBJ1-1	TGTGCCAGCAGTTTTGATGGGTTGGGGACTGAAGCTTTCTTT	CASSFDGLGTEAFF